This T cell receptor (beta chain) was identified during a study of technical replicates of blood from a few donors. The CDR3 runs to 13 residues. V lost 4 bases, J lost 5 bases, and 11 bases lay in between. Germline CDR1 is MDHEN and CDR2 is SYDVKM. Profiled with immunoSEQ multiplex PCR; TCRdb holds only in-frame clones, not every one. This sample has under 95,000 clones, with more than 95% found just once. The chain uses TRBV28 and TRBJ1-1; TRBD1 might be the D (5 bases). This clonotype was obtained from a human donor in good health. The sequencing input was T cells isolated from PBMCs. CDR3 protein: CASSSEQVTEAFF. The CDR3 DNA reads as TGTGCCAGCAGTTCGGAACAGGTAACTGAAGCTTTCTTT.